Below, 15 T cell receptor beta chains from the same sample are listed, as sequenced in a study of regulatory T cells in long-lasting Graves disease. Arm-PCR of CDR3 regions with iRepertoire HTBI primers generated TCR beta libraries. A single record per CDR3 protein comes from TCRdb applying MiXCR to the multiplex PCR reads. This sample has about 520,000 distinct CDR3 sequences, with about 12% found just once. Time point of the sample: newly diagnosed GD, antithyroid drugs for less than 3 months. The TCR library was made from RNA extracted from PBMCs. This sample also appeared in a second study, on T cells in Graves' hyperthyroidism and ophthalmopathy.

Sequencing used peripheral blood mononuclear cells (PBMCs), obtained at new diagnosis, from a patient treated with antithyroid drugs. The origin of the receptors is a woman in her thirties with Graves disease.

This clonotype was counted many times. The J gene is TRBJ2-1, the V gene TRBV11-2; the D is unclear. Trimming left V 0 bases short and J 4 bases short, with 10 bases between. The CDR3 runs to 15 residues. The germline gives CDR1 SGHAT, CDR2 FQNNGV. The CDR3 bases are TGTGCCAGCAGCTTAGAGACGTCTTCGTACAATGAGCAGTTCTTC. Translation: CASSLETSSYNEQFF.

This clonotype was picked up many times. V gene TRBV7-7 combines with J gene TRBJ2-2; 10 nucleotides agree with TRBD2. CDR3 length: 18 residues. Germline values: CDR1 SSHAT, CDR2 FNYEAQ (reference sequence). Losses at the gene ends were 7 bases for V and 4 bases for J; bases not matched to a gene: 15. CDR3 sequence reads: CASTLLGGRTSGTGELFF. The CDR3 coding sequence is TGTGCCAGCACCCTCCTCGGGGGGAGGACTAGCGGCACCGGGGAGCTGTTTTTT.

This clonotype was counted many times. The rearrangement uses TRBV20-1 and TRBJ1-1, with D perhaps matching TRBD1 (5 bases). Per germline, CDR1 DFQATT and CDR2 SNEGSKA (reference sequence). The V end was cut by 4 bases, the J end by 5 bases, with 20 bases between. The CDR3 extends over 15 amino acids. The CDR3 DNA is TGCAGTGCTAACCCCCTCGGGGGAATGGGTACTGAAGCTTTCTTT. It codes for CSANPLGGMGTEAFF.

This clonotype was recorded at least ten times. The CDR3 coding sequence is TGTGCCAGCAGTCGGACACTTGAAGCTTTCTTT. This encodes CASSRTLEAFF. The V gene is TRBV12-3 or TRBV12-4, the J gene TRBJ1-1, with D perhaps TRBD1 (5 bases). V was shortened by 5 bases and J by 7 bases, with 8 bases between the two germline ends. The CDR3 is 11 residues long.

This clonotype was recorded many times. This CDR3 reads CAISESKGQLVGDYGYTF. CDR3 sequence (DNA): TGTGCCATCAGTGAGTCGAAGGGCCAACTGGTGGGAGACTATGGCTACACCTTC. J is TRBJ1-2 and V is TRBV10-3, with unresolved D. Germline V gene sequence: CDR1 ENHRY, CDR2 SYGVKD. V dropped 0 bases and J dropped 3 bases, with 20 bases sitting between them. The CDR3 spans 18 residues.

This clonotype occurred a few times. The chain has TRBV7-3 and TRBJ2-5; D remains unclear. Trimming took 5 bases from V and 3 from J, leaving 10 bases between them. The CDR3 runs to 13 residues. Looked up from germline, CDR1 is SGHTA and CDR2 is FQGTGA. CDR3 protein: CASSQRPKETQYF. CDR3 DNA: TGTGCCAGCAGCCAAAGGCCAAAAGAGACCCAGTACTTC.

This clonotype was observed many times. V usage is TRBV5-4 and J usage is TRBJ1-2; D is perhaps TRBD1 (5 bases). V was trimmed by 5 bases and J by 5 bases, leaving 13 bases between them. Germline CDR1 is SGHNT and CDR2 is YYREEE (reference sequence). This CDR3 spans 13 amino acids. CDR3 coding DNA: TGTGCCAGCAGTTTATCCGGGACGTATGGCTACACCTTC. Translated, it gives CASSLSGTYGYTF.

This clonotype was seen ten or more times. This rearrangement joins TRBV30 to TRBJ2-1; possible D gene TRBD1, 5 bases. The V end was cut by 0 bases, the J end by 2 bases, with 11 bases between. The germline V gene encodes CDR1 GTSNPN and CDR2 SVGIG (reference sequence). CDR3 size: 15 residues. In DNA form, the CDR3 reads TGTGCCTGGAGTGTACTTGGGGCTGCCTACAATGAGCAGTTCTTC. It specifies CAWSVLGAAYNEQFF.

The CDR3 nucleotides are TGTGCTAGTGGTTTCACGTCCCAGGGGGACTCTGGGGCCAACGTCCTGACTTTC. Protein product: CASGFTSQGDSGANVLTF. The genes are TRBV12-5 and TRBJ2-6, with 7 bases lining up with TRBD1. This CDR3 is 18 amino acids long. CDR1 and CDR2 (germline): LGHNT, FRNRAP. V shed 3 bases and J 0 bases; nucleotides not matched to a gene: 8.

A word on this clonotype: A read error may be the cause here, since a much bigger clone is one base away. This chain joins TRBV2 and TRBJ2-1, with D uncertain. The germline V gene has CDR1 SNHLY and CDR2 FYNNEI. The CDR3 has 15 amino acids. The CDR3 nucleotides are TGTGCCAGCAGTGAAAATGGACCTAACTACAATGAGCAGCTCTTC. Protein: CASSENGPNYNEQLF.

This clonotype was recorded at least ten times. The V gene is TRBV20-1, the J gene TRBJ1-6; a possible D gene is TRBD1 (5 bases). Germline V gives CDR1 DFQATT, CDR2 SNEGSKA (reference sequence). V dropped 2 bases and J dropped 6 bases, with 11 bases sitting between them. The CDR3 is made up of 14 amino acids. The CDR3 sequence is CSARQGIGNSPLHF. The CDR3 coding sequence is TGCAGTGCTAGACAGGGTATTGGTAATTCACCCCTCCACTTT.

This clonotype was seen many times. The chain couples TRBV9 to TRBJ2-5; 9 nucleotides agree with TRBD1. The CDR3 is 14 amino acids. Germline-derived CDR1 and CDR2 are SGDLS and YYNGEE. V shed 4 bases, J shed 4 bases, and the junction held 5 bases outside the gene matches. The CDR3 loop is CASSSEDRGETQYF. The CDR3 coding sequence is TGTGCCAGCAGCTCAGAGGACAGGGGAGAGACCCAGTACTTC.

This clonotype was seen ten or more times. V gene TRBV30 combines with J gene TRBJ1-4; 7 positions agree with TRBD1. The germline V gene has CDR1 GTSNPN and CDR2 SVGIG (reference sequence). CDR3 length: 15 amino acids. The J segment lost 8 bases and the V segment lost 2 bases, leaving 11 bases of the junction unmatched. In nucleotides, the CDR3 is TGTGCCTGGAGTCCCATCGACAGGGTCTGGGAAAAACTGTTTTTT. Protein sequence: CAWSPIDRVWEKLFF.

This clonotype was observed many times. V usage is TRBV15 and J usage is TRBJ2-1; 8 positions match TRBD1. Trimming removed 7 bases from V and 5 bases from J; junction bases left unmatched: 13. This CDR3 comprises 16 residues. The germline CDR1 and CDR2 sequences are LNHNV and YYDKDF (reference sequence). DNA of the CDR3: TGTGCCACCAACCCGGACAGGGACATTGGTCACAATGAGCAGTTCTTC. It translates to CATNPDRDIGHNEQFF.

The chain employs TRBV9 and TRBJ1-2; 8 bases align to TRBD1. There are 15 residues in the CDR3. Germline CDR1 reads SGDLS; CDR2 reads YYNGEE. With 3 bases clipped from V and 3 bases from J, the junction kept 7 bases outside the gene matches. The CDR3 sequence: CASSGGDRRDYGYTF. CDR3 coding DNA: TGTGCCAGCAGCGGCGGGGACAGGAGAGACTATGGCTACACCTTC.